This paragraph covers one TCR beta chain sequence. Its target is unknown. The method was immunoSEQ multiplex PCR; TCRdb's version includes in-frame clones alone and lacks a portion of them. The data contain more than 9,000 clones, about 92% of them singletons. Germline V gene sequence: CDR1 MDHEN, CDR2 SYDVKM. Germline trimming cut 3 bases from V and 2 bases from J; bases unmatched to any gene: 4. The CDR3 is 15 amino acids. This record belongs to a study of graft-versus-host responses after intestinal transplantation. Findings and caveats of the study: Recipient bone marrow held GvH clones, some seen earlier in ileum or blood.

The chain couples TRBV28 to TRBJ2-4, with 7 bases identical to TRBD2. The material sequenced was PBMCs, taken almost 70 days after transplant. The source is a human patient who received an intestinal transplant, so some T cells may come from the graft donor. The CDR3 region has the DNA TGTGCCAGCAGTTTTGGGAGGGCCACCAAAAACATTCAGTACTTC. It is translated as CASSFGRATKNIQYF.